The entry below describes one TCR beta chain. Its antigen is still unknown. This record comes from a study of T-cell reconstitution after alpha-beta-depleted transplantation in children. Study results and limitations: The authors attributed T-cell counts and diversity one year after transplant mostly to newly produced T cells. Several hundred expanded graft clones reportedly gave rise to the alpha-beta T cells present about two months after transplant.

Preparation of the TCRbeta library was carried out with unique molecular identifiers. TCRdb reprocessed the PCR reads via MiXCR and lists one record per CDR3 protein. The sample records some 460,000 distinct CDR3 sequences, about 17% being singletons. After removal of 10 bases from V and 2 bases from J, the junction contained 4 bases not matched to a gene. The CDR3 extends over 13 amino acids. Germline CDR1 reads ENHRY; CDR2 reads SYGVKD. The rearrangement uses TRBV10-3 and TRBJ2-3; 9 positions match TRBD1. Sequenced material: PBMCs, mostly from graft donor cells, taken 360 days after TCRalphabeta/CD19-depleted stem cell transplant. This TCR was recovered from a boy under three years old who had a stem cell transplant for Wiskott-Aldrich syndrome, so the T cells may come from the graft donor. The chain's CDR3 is CATRDRATDTQYF. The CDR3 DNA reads TGTGCCACCAGGGACAGGGCCACAGATACGCAGTATTTT.